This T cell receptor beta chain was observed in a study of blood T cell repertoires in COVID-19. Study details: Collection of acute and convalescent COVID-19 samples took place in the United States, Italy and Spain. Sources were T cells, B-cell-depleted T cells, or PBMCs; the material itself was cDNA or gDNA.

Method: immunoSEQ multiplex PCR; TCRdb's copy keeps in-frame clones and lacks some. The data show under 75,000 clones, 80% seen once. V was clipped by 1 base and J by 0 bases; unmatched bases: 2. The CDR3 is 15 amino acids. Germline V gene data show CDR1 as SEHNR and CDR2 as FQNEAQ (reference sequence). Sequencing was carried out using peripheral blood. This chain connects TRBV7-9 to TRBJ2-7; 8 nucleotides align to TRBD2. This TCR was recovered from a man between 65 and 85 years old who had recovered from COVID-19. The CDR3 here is CASSLGLAYSYEQYF. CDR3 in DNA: TGTGCCAGCAGCTTAGGACTAGCGTACTCCTACGAGCAGTACTTC.